The clone carrying this T cell receptor beta chain was counted between two and nine times. These data originate in a study of T cell changes during pregnancy in multiple sclerosis. This CDR3 contains 14 residues. Per germline, CDR1 SGHTA and CDR2 FQGNSA. The germline V and J ends were trimmed by 5 bases and 5 bases, with 13 bases remaining between them. The repertoire was sequenced with immunoSEQ multiplex PCR; TCRdb's copy has only in-frame clones and lacks some. In the table there are about 52,000 clones, about 90% of which are singletons. The specimen comprised CD4+ T cells from peripheral blood mononuclear cells, sampled after pregnancy. The rearrangement uses TRBV7-2 and TRBJ1-5; no firm D call. The receptor was derived from a female donor in good health, enrolled as a control in a pregnancy study. The CDR3 is CASSRMRMDQPQHF. CDR3 sequence (DNA): TGTGCCAGCAGCCGAATGAGGATGGATCAGCCCCAGCATTTT.